This entry lists 18 T cell receptor beta chains sequenced from one sample in a study of blood T cell repertoires in COVID-19. Method: immunoSEQ multiplex PCR; TCRdb's copy keeps in-frame clones and lacks some. The sample has roughly 280,000 clones, roughly 90% seen once. The sample comprised peripheral blood. These TCRs come from a woman in her twenties or thirties with COVID-19, enrolled during active disease.

The chain has TRBV6-5 and TRBJ2-1, with TRBD2 matching 12 bases. The ends lost 7 bases at V and 7 bases at J; junction bases unmatched: 5. The CDR3 length is 14 residues. CDR1 MNHEY and CDR2 SVGAGI come from the germline V gene. The CDR3 reads CASTGLAGLNEQFF. The CDR3 DNA is TGTGCCAGCACCGGACTAGCGGGATTGAATGAGCAGTTCTTC.

As to this clone: Other nucleotide sequences from this sample produce the same CDR3. The rearrangement links TRBV6-5 to TRBJ1-2, with D tentatively TRBD1 (6 bases). The CDR3 spans 13 residues. The ends were cut back, 6 bases at V and 2 bases at J, with 10 bases in the middle. Germline V gene lookup returns CDR1 MNHEY and CDR2 SVGAGI. The CDR3 DNA reads as TGTGCCAGCAGACGGACAGCCAACTATGGCTACACCTTC. Translated, it gives CASRRTANYGYTF.

The chain combines TRBV21-1 with TRBJ1-2; TRBD1 is the table's D call, not checked against the DNA. TRBV21-1 is a listed pseudogene. The CDR3 is 13 amino acids. The CDR3 region has the DNA TGTGCCAGCAGCAAAGAAGGACAGTATGGCTACACCTTC. Translation gives CASSKEGQYGYTF.

The chain carries TRBV7-9 and TRBJ2-7; 11 bases match TRBD2. With 4 bases clipped from V and 2 bases from J, the junction kept 7 bases outside the gene matches. This CDR3 region has 16 residues. CDR1 SEHNR and CDR2 FQNEAQ come from the germline V gene (reference sequence). The CDR3 sequence is CASSSSLAGGPYEQYF. CDR3 nucleotide sequence: TGTGCCAGCAGCTCATCGCTAGCGGGAGGTCCCTACGAGCAGTACTTC.

The chain uses TRBV7-2 and TRBJ1-4; D possibly corresponds to TRBD1 (5 bases). This CDR3 is built from 15 residues. The germline V and J ends were trimmed by 3 bases and 7 bases, with 15 bases remaining between them. Looked up from germline, CDR1 is SGHTA and CDR2 is FQGNSA. CDR3 sequence: CASSFASGLGEKLFF. The CDR3 DNA is TGTGCCAGCAGCTTCGCGTCAGGGCTGGGTGAAAAACTGTTTTTT.

CDR3: CASSTRANYGYTF. In DNA, the CDR3 is TGTGCCAGCAGCACCAGGGCTAACTATGGCTACACCTTC. This rearrangement joins TRBV7-2 to TRBJ1-2; the D gene is possibly TRBD1 (5 bases). Trimming removed 5 bases from V and 0 bases from J, with 7 bases in between. The CDR3 runs 13 residues. Germline CDR1 is SGHTA and CDR2 is FQGNSA.

On this clone itself: In the same sample, other DNA sequences code for this CDR3. V and J are TRBV7-2 and TRBJ2-5, with a tentative D call TRBD1 (5 bases). The CDR3 runs 13 residues. The ends were cut back, 6 bases at V and 2 bases at J, with 10 bases in the middle. Germline V gives CDR1 SGHTA, CDR2 FQGNSA. CDR3 sequence: CASSLDRQETQYF. The CDR3 coding sequence is TGTGCCAGCAGTCTTGACAGACAAGAGACCCAGTACTTC.

As DNA, the CDR3 is TGTGCCAGCAGTTTACCCCACTCCTACAATGAGCAGTTCTTC. Translated: CASSLPHSYNEQFF. The chain has TRBV28 and TRBJ2-1; D unresolved. Trimming removed 2 bases at V and 0 bases at J, with 5 bases between. The CDR3 covers 14 residues. Germline CDR1 reads MDHEN; CDR2 reads SYDVKM.

The chain is built from TRBV19 and TRBJ2-2; a possible D gene is TRBD2 (6 bases). Between the trimmed V and J ends, which lost 4 bases and 5 bases, there was a span of 8 bases. Germline V gives CDR1 LNHDA, CDR2 SQIVND (reference sequence). The CDR3 loop spans 13 amino acids. CDR3 protein: CASSTGRTGELFF. CDR3 nucleotide sequence: TGTGCCAGTAGTACAGGGAGGACCGGGGAGCTGTTTTTT.

The rearrangement links TRBV5-6 to TRBJ2-5; maybe TRBD1 (6 bases). Germline V gene sequence: CDR1 SGHDT, CDR2 YYEEEE. Trimming removed 4 bases from V and 4 bases from J, with 14 bases in between. The CDR3 spans 14 residues. The CDR3 bases are TGTGCCAGCAGCGAGACAGGCGAGGTAGAGACCCAGTACTTC. Residues: CASSETGEVETQYF.

The chain carries TRBV18 and TRBJ2-7; 8 nucleotides line up with TRBD1. Unmatched junction bases numbered 6, after V lost 4 bases and J lost 4 bases. There are 14 residues in the CDR3. CDR1 KGHSH and CDR2 LQKENI come from the germline V gene. CDR3 residues: CASSRPTGEYEQYF. CDR3 DNA: TGTGCCAGCTCACGCCCGACAGGGGAGTACGAGCAGTACTTC.

The chain joins TRBV12-5 to TRBJ2-5; D is possibly TRBD1 (5 bases). CDR3 length: 13 residues. V was trimmed by 6 bases and J by 0 bases, leaving 8 bases between them. Germline assignment: CDR1 LGHNT and CDR2 FRNRAP. CDR3 sequence reads: CASGTTDQETQYF. CDR3 bases: TGTGCTAGTGGCACGACAGACCAAGAGACCCAGTACTTC.

Here the CDR3 DNA reads TGTGCCAGCAGCCCGAGGACAGGGGGGTTCTACAATGAGCAGTTCTTC. Amino acid sequence: CASSPRTGGFYNEQFF. V usage is TRBV5-5 and J usage is TRBJ2-1, with 10 bases lining up with TRBD1. CDR1 and CDR2 from the germline V gene are SGHKS and YYEKEE (reference sequence). The CDR3 is made up of 16 amino acids. V lost 4 bases and J lost 3; bases outside the gene matches: 7.

This chain links TRBV28 with TRBJ2-7; possible D gene TRBD1, 6 bases. The V end was cut by 6 bases, the J end by 0 bases, with 12 bases between. There are 14 residues in the CDR3. Germline loops: CDR1 MDHEN, CDR2 SYDVKM. The CDR3 spells CASRIRGYSYEQYF. The DNA for the CDR3 is TGTGCCAGCAGGATCAGGGGTTACTCCTACGAGCAGTACTTC.

Here the CDR3 DNA reads TGTGCCAGCAGTCCCGCCGGACTAGCGGGAGAGTACAATGAGCAGTTCTTC. This sequence encodes CASSPAGLAGEYNEQFF. The chain recombines TRBV28 with TRBJ2-1; 13 bases agree with TRBD2. V shed 5 bases, J shed 4 bases, and the junction held 8 bases outside the gene matches. The CDR3 extends over 17 amino acids. Looked up from germline, CDR1 is MDHEN and CDR2 is SYDVKM.

This clone appeared a few times. The same CDR3 also results from other DNA sequences found in this sample. This chain connects TRBV6-2 or TRBV6-3 to TRBJ1-1; no reliable D call. Germline CDR1 reads MNHEY; CDR2 reads SVGEGT. The CDR3 length is 14 residues. The V end was cut by 0 bases, the J end by 1 base, with 6 bases between. In DNA form, the CDR3 reads TGTGCCAGCAGTTACTCGTTGAGGAACACTGAAGCTTTCTTT. Its protein product is CASSYSLRNTEAFF.

The rearrangement links TRBV30 to TRBJ1-4; tentatively, D is TRBD1 (5 bases). The CDR3 loop spans 13 amino acids. Germline assignment: CDR1 GTSNPN and CDR2 SVGIG (reference sequence). The germline V and J ends were trimmed by 0 bases and 7 bases, with 9 bases remaining between them. The CDR3 DNA follows: TGTGCCTGGAGTGTCGGAGGGACTGAAAAACTGTTTTTT. Translating gives CAWSVGGTEKLFF.

CDR3 in DNA: TGCGCCAGCAGCCCCACGGCGGCGACCTACGAGCAGTACTTC. Translation gives CASSPTAATYEQYF. This rearrangement joins TRBV4-1 to TRBJ2-7, with D uncertain. The V and J ends lost 4 bases and 2 bases respectively, with 12 bases between them. From germline, CDR1 is MGHRA and CDR2 YSYEKL. The CDR3 spans 14 residues.